The 9 T cell receptor beta chains below come from one sample, sequenced in a study of beta chain features in type 1 diabetes (dated by TCRdb to 2016 to 2018). Study-wide findings and limitations: In all four CD4+ subsets, TCRB CDR3 length was moderately but significantly shorter in type 1 diabetes patients.

The library came from the immunoSEQ multiplex PCR assay. The entire amount of isolated RNA was reverse transcribed using the High Capacity cDNA Reverse Transcription Kit, so the sequenced TCRB transcripts were expressed ones. TCRdb took over this immuneACCESS table, retaining in-frame rearrangements with V and J assigned. Such tables are incomplete; in checked studies, under half of the missing clones stem from an unresolved V gene, and the remainder is unexplained. The sample includes some 660,000 clones, with more than 13% observed a single time. The ten largest account for approximately 0.043% of the sample. The antigens these receptors bind are not known. The sequenced sample consisted of naive CD4+ T cells from blood. The cell subset or site tag for this specimen amounts to: true naive CD4+ T cells. The receptors originated from a man aged 18 to 30 with type 1 diabetes.

This clone has only a few counts. J is TRBJ1-2 and V is TRBV2, with 7 bases aligning to TRBD1. This CDR3 region has 14 residues. Germline V lookup: CDR1 SNHLY, CDR2 FYNNEI. Trimming cost V 3 bases and J 1 base; bases outside gene matches: 2. The CDR3 is CASSDDRDNYGYTF. For the CDR3, the DNA is TGTGCCAGCAGTGACGACAGGGATAACTATGGCTACACCTTC. Looking up the rest from reference TRBV2 and TRBJ1-2 gives the full variable domain: EPEVTQTPSHQVTQMGQEVILRCVPISNHLYFYWYRQILGQKVEFLVSFYNNEISEKSEIFDDQFSVERPDGSNFTLKIRSTKLEDSAMYFCASSDDRDNYGYTFGSGTRLTVV.

This clone appeared a few times. V usage is TRBV30 and J usage is TRBJ2-7, with a possible D match to TRBD1 (6 bases). The germline CDR1 and CDR2 sequences are GTSNPN and SVGIG (reference sequence). This CDR3 is 13 amino acids long. Trimming took off 2 bases at V and 1 base at J, with 9 bases between the two ends. The CDR3 region has the DNA TGTGCCTGGAGTCTTGGACAGTCCTACGAGCAGTACTTC. This translates into CAWSLGQSYEQYF.

This chain connects TRBV29-1 to TRBJ2-1; 9 nucleotides line up with TRBD2. Trimming took 3 bases from V and 6 from J; bases not matched to a gene: 6. Per germline, CDR1 SQVTM and CDR2 ANQGSEA. This CDR3 is 14 amino acids long. This CDR3 is CSVERLAVRNEQFF. CDR3 nucleotide sequence: TGCAGCGTTGAGCGACTAGCGGTTCGCAATGAGCAGTTCTTC.

This clone has only a few counts. The sample has other DNA sequences that encode this CDR3 too. This chain connects TRBV30 to TRBJ1-6; D is unclear. This CDR3 has 11 residues. Trimming pared 0 bases from V and 9 bases from J, leaving 3 bases between. Germline V CDR1 and CDR2: GTSNPN, SVGIG (reference sequence). The CDR3 DNA reads as TGTGCCTGGAGTGTGGGTTCACCCCTCCACTTT. As protein: CAWSVGSPLHF.

This clone was detected only a few times. This chain uses TRBV6-6 with TRBJ1-1; D unclear. The CDR3 extends over 13 amino acids. CDR1 is MNHNY and CDR2 is SVGAGI in the germline V gene (reference sequence). Trimming stripped 5 bases from V and 0 bases from J, with 7 bases between. The DNA of the CDR3 is TGTGCCAGCAGTAAAATATTGAACACTGAAGCTTTCTTT. This translates into CASSKILNTEAFF.

The V gene is TRBV4-3, the J gene TRBJ1-3, with D unclear. Deletions cut 0 bases from V and 2 bases from J, with 8 bases between. CDR1 and CDR2 from the germline V gene are LGHNA and YSLEER. The CDR3 covers 15 residues. As DNA, the CDR3 is TGCGCCAGCAGCCAAGATCAGGTCACTGGAAACACCATATATTTT. Amino acid sequence: CASSQDQVTGNTIYF.

This chain uses TRBV10-3 with TRBJ2-3; perhaps D is TRBD1 or TRBD2 (5 bases each). Germline lookup yields CDR1 ENHRY and CDR2 SYGVKD. V lost 7 bases and J lost 1, with 15 bases in between. The CDR3 consists of 15 residues. The CDR3 DNA follows: TGTGCCATCACCCACCCGGGGCTTGGCACAGATACGCAGTATTTT. As protein: CAITHPGLGTDTQYF.

This clone was detected only a few times. V usage is TRBV11-2 and J usage is TRBJ2-7; perhaps TRBD1 as D (5 bases). This CDR3 comprises 13 residues. Germline V lookup: CDR1 SGHAT, CDR2 FQNNGV. The ends were cut back, 5 bases at V and 4 bases at J, with 12 bases in the middle. For the CDR3, the DNA is TGTGCCAGCAGCCTCGCAGGGTCATACGAGCAGTACTTC. Protein product: CASSLAGSYEQYF.

CDR3 nucleotide sequence: TGTGCCAGCAGTCGGACAGTAGCCACAGATACGCAGTATTTT. Translation gives CASSRTVATDTQYF. The chain has TRBV27 and TRBJ2-3, with a possible D match to TRBD1 (6 bases). The CDR3 has 14 amino acids. CDR1 is MNHEY, CDR2 SMNVEV, per germline (reference sequence). V lost 5 bases and J 2 bases, leaving 11 bases between the germline ends.